Listed below are T cell receptor beta chains from one sample, sequenced in a study of beta chain features in type 1 diabetes. Sequencing used immunoSEQ multiplex PCR; TCRdb keeps in-frame clones, though not all of them. The sample lists 350,000 to 400,000 clones; over 13% were seen once. The material sequenced was naive CD4+ T cells from blood. These TCRs come from a woman younger than 35 in good health. Each CDR3 is given with its conserved first and last residue. A D gene is named only where the DNA matches it firmly. Clone size appears in some rows only: once, few, many, or a class for an expanded clone.

>TRBJ1-1|NA|TRBD1|TRBV7-6
CASSLLGGSETEAFF
TGTGCCAGCAGCTTGTTAGGGGGCTCGGAGACTGAAGCTTTCTTT
>TRBJ1-5|few|NA|TRBV2
CASSAGDQPQHF
TGTGCCAGCAGTGCGGGGGATCAGCCCCAGCATTTT
>TRBJ2-1|NA|NA|TRBV6-6
CASSSTLEQFF
TGTGCCAGCAGTTCGACTCTTGAGCAGTTCTTC
>TRBJ2-1|NA|NA|TRBV11-2
CASSLRLVQFF
TGTGCCAGCAGCCTCAGACTAGTTCAGTTCTTC
>TRBJ2-1|NA|TRBD2|TRBV5-1
CASSFGTSVYNEQFF
TGCGCCAGCAGCTTTGGGACTAGCGTTTACAATGAGCAGTTCTTC
>TRBJ2-1|few|NA|TRBV15
CATSREWARQFF
TGTGCCACCAGCAGAGAATGGGCGAGGCAGTTCTTC
>TRBJ2-7|few|TRBD2|TRBV30
CAWKGGRAGEQYF
TGTGCCTGGAAGGGCGGGAGGGCCGGAGAGCAGTACTTC
>TRBJ2-5|NA|NA|TRBV7-8
CASSPGSHGETQYF
TGTGCCAGCAGCCCAGGGTCCCACGGGGAGACCCAGTACTTC
>TRBJ2-3|few|TRBD2|TRBV5-4
CASSLGRGGDTQYF
TGTGCCAGCAGCTTGGGTAGGGGAGGGGATACGCAGTATTTT
>TRBJ2-1|few|NA|TRBV29-1
CSVDGGASWEQFF
TGCAGCGTTGACGGGGGAGCCTCCTGGGAGCAGTTCTTC
>TRBJ2-1|few|NA|TRBV27
CASSFIGLPYNEQFF
TGTGCCAGCAGTTTCATCGGACTCCCCTACAATGAGCAGTTCTTC
>TRBJ1-2|NA|TRBD1|TRBV5-6
CASSTGGTVYGYTF
TGTGCCAGCAGCACAGGCGGGACAGTCTATGGCTACACCTTC
>TRBJ2-1|NA|TRBD2|TRBV5-4
CAYRLAGLSSYNEQFF
TGTGCCTACCGACTAGCGGGGTTGAGCTCCTACAATGAGCAGTTCTTC
>TRBJ2-7|NA|TRBD2|TRBV30
CAWSREEQGEQYF
TGTGCCTGGAGTCGGGAGGAGCAAGGCGAGCAGTACTTC
>TRBJ2-2|NA|NA|TRBV14
CASSQDYDTGELFF
TGTGCCAGCAGCCAAGATTATGACACCGGGGAGCTGTTTTTT
>TRBJ2-1|NA|TRBD2|TRBV5-1
CASSLVLASGRGEQFF
TGCGCCAGCAGCTTGGTGTTGGCTAGCGGGAGGGGTGAGCAGTTCTTC
>TRBJ2-3|NA|NA|TRBV4-2
CASSQDARRRADTQYF
TGTGCCAGCAGCCAAGATGCCCGGCGGAGGGCAGATACGCAGTATTTT
>TRBJ2-1|NA|TRBD2|TRBV29-1
CSVEGGSSYNEQFF
TGCAGCGTTGAAGGCGGGAGTAGCTACAATGAGCAGTTCTTC
>TRBJ2-2|NA|TRBD1|TRBV29-1
CSVVEGAYTGELFF
TGCAGCGTTGTTGAGGGGGCATACACCGGGGAGCTGTTTTTT
>TRBJ2-7|NA|NA|TRBV30
CAWSFISYEQYF
TGTGCCTGGAGTTTCATTTCCTACGAGCAGTACTTC
>TRBJ1-6|NA|TRBD1|TRBV30
CAWSVVTGGSPLHF
TGTGCCTGGAGTGTAGTCACAGGGGGTTCACCCCTCCACTTT
>TRBJ1-4|NA|TRBD1|TRBV9
CASSARGDEKLFF
TGTGCCAGCAGCGCCAGGGGGGATGAAAAACTGTTTTTT
>TRBJ2-1|NA|NA|TRBV9
CASSVVGGEAYNEQFF
TGTGCCAGCAGCGTAGTCGGCGGTGAAGCCTACAATGAGCAGTTCTTC
>TRBJ2-7|few|NA|TRBV7-9
CASSLGVGTYEQYF
TGTGCCAGCAGCTTAGGCGTCGGGACCTACGAGCAGTACTTC
>TRBJ2-3|few|TRBD1|TRBV5-1
CASSSRQGADTQYF
TGCGCCAGCAGCTCTCGACAGGGTGCAGATACGCAGTATTTT
>TRBJ2-3|NA|NA|TRBV21-1
CASSKEARGAGDTQYF
TGTGCCAGCAGCAAAGAGGCGCGGGGAGCAGGAGATACGCAGTATTTT
>TRBJ2-1|few|NA|TRBV6-1
CASSELSGSSSYNEQFF
TGTGCCAGCAGTGAACTGAGCGGGTCTAGCTCCTACAATGAGCAGTTCTTC
>TRBJ2-7|NA|NA|TRBV7-9
CASSLVREQYF
TGTGCCAGCAGCTTGGTCCGGGAGCAGTACTTC
>TRBJ2-2|NA|TRBD2|TRBV11-2
CASSSGLAGAAGELFF
TGTGCCAGCAGCTCCGGACTAGCGGGAGCGGCCGGGGAGCTGTTTTTT
>TRBJ1-5|NA|NA|TRBV2
CASRLLQGTNQPQHF
TGTGCCAGCAGACTCCTACAGGGAACGAATCAGCCCCAGCATTTT
>TRBJ2-5|few|NA|TRBV5-1
CASSFSGPPGGETQYF
TGCGCCAGCAGCTTTTCTGGGCCCCCCGGGGGAGAGACCCAGTACTTC
>TRBJ2-5|few|NA|TRBV5-4
CASSLGNREETQYF
TGTGCCAGCAGCTTGGGTAACAGGGAGGAGACCCAGTACTTC
>TRBJ2-1|few|TRBD1|TRBV7-3
CASSPDRAYEQFF
TGTGCCAGCAGCCCGGACAGGGCCTATGAGCAGTTCTTC
>TRBJ1-4|few|TRBD1|TRBV7-9
CASSLPGDRGEKLFF
TGTGCCAGCAGCTTGCCCGGGGACAGGGGAGAAAAACTGTTTTTT
>TRBJ2-7|NA|NA|TRBV6-6
CASSYSPADSYEQYF
TGTGCCAGCAGTTACTCGCCGGCGGACTCCTACGAGCAGTACTTC
>TRBJ1-3|NA|NA|TRBV2
CASSESRSSGNTIYF
TGTGCCAGCAGTGAAAGCCGTAGCTCTGGAAACACCATATATTTT
>TRBJ2-5|few|NA|TRBV25-1
CASSEYNRKETQYF
TGTGCCAGCAGTGAATATAACAGAAAAGAGACCCAGTACTTC
>TRBJ2-7|few|NA|TRBV29-1
CSVGYLGRFSYEQYF
TGCAGCGTGGGGTACTTGGGGCGTTTCTCCTACGAGCAGTACTTC
>TRBJ2-4|NA|NA|TRBV6-5
CASSITGKNIQYF
TGTGCCAGCAGTATAACAGGGAAAAACATTCAGTACTTC
>TRBJ2-5|few|TRBD1|TRBV5-6
CASSQQGKETQYF
TGTGCCAGCAGCCAACAGGGGAAAGAGACCCAGTACTTC
>TRBJ2-2|few|NA|TRBV28
CASSLDYKNTGELFF
TGTGCCAGCAGTTTAGACTATAAGAACACCGGGGAGCTGTTTTTT
>TRBJ2-3|NA|NA|TRBV7-2
CASSFDVRTDTQYF
TGTGCCAGCAGCTTTGATGTCAGGACAGATACGCAGTATTTT
>TRBJ2-6|few|NA|TRBV5-4
CASLESAGANVLTF
TGTGCCAGCCTTGAGTCGGCTGGGGCCAACGTCCTGACTTTC
>TRBJ2-5|NA|TRBD2|TRBV11-2
CASSSRTSGGQETQYF
TGTGCCAGCAGCTCACGGACTAGCGGGGGGCAAGAGACCCAGTACTTC
>TRBJ1-1|NA|NA|TRBV21-1
CASSKRWRPFDTEAFF
TGTGCCAGCAGCAAAAGGTGGAGGCCCTTCGACACTGAAGCTTTCTTT
>TRBJ1-1|NA|NA|TRBV7-3
CASSSSGDTEAFF
TGTGCCAGCAGCTCTTCGGGTGACACTGAAGCTTTCTTT
>TRBJ2-7|NA|NA|TRBV7-9
CASSQDSYEQYF
TGTGCCAGCAGCCAGGACTCATACGAGCAGTACTTC
>TRBJ2-7|few|NA|TRBV27
CASRRDRYEQYF
TGTGCCAGCAGGCGAGACAGATACGAGCAGTACTTC
>TRBJ1-5|few|NA|TRBV30
CAWSGGPHQPQHF
TGTGCCTGGAGCGGAGGGCCTCATCAGCCCCAGCATTTT